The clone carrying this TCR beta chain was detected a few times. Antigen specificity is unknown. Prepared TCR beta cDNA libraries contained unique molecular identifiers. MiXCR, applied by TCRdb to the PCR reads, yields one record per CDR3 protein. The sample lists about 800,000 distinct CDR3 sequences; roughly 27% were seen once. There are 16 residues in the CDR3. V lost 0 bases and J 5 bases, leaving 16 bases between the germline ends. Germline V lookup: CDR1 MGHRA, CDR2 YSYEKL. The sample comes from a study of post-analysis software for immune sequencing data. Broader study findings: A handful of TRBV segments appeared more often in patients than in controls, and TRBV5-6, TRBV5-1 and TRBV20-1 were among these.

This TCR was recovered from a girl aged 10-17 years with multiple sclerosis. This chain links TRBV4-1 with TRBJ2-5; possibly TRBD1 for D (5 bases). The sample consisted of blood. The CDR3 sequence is CASSQEAALSGETQYF. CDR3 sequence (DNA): TGCGCCAGCAGCCAAGAGGCGGCTCTATCAGGGGAGACCCAGTACTTC.